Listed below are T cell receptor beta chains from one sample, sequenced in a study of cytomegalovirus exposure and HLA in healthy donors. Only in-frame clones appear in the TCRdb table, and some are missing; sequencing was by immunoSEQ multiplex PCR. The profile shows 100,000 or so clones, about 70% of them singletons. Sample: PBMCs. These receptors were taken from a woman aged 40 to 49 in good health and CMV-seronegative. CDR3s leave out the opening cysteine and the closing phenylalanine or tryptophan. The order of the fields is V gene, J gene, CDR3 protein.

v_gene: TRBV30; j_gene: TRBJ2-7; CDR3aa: AWTVDRASEQY
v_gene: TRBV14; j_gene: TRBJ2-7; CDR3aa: ASSQVRGSYEQY
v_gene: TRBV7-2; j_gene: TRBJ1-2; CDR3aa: ASSSDRGGYGYT
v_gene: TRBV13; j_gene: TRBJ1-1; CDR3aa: ASSSRATERTEAF
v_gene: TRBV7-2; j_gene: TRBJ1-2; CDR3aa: ASSADKGPYGYT
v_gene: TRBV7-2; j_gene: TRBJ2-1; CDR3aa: ASRVADSYNEQF
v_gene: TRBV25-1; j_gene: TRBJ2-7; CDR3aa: ASSGLAGSYEQY
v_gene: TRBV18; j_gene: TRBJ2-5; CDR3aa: ASSPSGAGHQETQY
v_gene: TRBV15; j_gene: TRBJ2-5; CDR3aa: ATSREGPETQY
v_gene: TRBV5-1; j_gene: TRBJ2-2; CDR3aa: ASSLEPVLLARSDTGELF
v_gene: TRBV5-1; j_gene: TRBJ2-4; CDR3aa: ASSYYSGRGDIQY
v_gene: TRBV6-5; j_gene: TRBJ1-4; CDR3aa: ASSEWGEGNEKLF
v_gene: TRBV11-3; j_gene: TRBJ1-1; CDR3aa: ASSLEQSTEAF
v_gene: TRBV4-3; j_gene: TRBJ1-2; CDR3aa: ASSPSGGSYFGYT
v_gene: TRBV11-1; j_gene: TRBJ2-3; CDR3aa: ASSVGTRSDTQY
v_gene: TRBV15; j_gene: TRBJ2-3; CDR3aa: ATSSRDYASQY
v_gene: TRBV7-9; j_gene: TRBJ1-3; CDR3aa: ASSFEVGTSGNTIY
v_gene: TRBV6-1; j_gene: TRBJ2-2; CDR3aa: ASRRLTQATGELF
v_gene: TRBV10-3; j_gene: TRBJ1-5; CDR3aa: AISWDRDQPQH
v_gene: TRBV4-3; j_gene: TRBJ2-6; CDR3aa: ASSQALRFPNVLT
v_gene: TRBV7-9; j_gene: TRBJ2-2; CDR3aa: ASSPSWNTGELF
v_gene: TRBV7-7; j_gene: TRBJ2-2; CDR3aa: ASSPGTGLSTGELF
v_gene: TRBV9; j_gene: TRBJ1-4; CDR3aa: ASSVAATNEKLF
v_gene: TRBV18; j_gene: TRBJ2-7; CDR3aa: ASSQGDRGDEQY
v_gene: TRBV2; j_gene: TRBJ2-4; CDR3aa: ASGTGKNIQY
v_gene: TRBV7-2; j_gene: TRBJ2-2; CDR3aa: ASSLGPPGREGTGELF
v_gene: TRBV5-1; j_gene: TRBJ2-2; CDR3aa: ASSIGTGNANTGELF
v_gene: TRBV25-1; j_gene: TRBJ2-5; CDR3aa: ASSEPRLRQETQY
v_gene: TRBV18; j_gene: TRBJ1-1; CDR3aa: ASSRSGVSEAF
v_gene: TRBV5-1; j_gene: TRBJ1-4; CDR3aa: ASSNSGTGRTNEKLF
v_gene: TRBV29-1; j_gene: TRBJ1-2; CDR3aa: SVEGGRAANYGYT
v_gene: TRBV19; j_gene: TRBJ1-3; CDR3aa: ASSNQDNFSGNTIY
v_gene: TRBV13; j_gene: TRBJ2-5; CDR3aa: ASSLGPEETQY
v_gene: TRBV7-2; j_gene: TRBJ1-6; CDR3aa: ASSLGGPLSGSPLH
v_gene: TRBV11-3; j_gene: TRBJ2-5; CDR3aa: ASSLRLGETQY
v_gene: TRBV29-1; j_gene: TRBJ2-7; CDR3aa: SVYRSGEQY